This T cell receptor beta chain emerged from a study of T cell responses to AZD1222 COVID-19 vaccine. Overall study findings and caveats: Clonal diversity was possibly underestimated; the donors were predominantly white British and more often female. Only a handful of individuals given AZD1222 were seropositive at baseline.

V lost 3 bases, J lost 0 bases, and 11 bases lay in between. The germline V gene encodes CDR1 MNHNY and CDR2 SVGAGI (reference sequence). The CDR3 extends over 15 amino acids. To note about this clone: The antigen is not known.

TCRdb's copy holds only in-frame clones and misses some; the assay was immunoSEQ multiplex PCR. The profile shows 91,000 or so clones, about 94% of them singletons. This clonotype was sampled from an adult who received the AZD1222 COVID-19 vaccine. This sequence joins TRBV6-6 and TRBJ1-2; a weak D match, TRBD1 (5 bases). The starting material was peripheral blood, obtained 28 days after the second AZD1222 dose. The CDR3 protein is CASSYPGTSNYGYTF. CDR3 nucleotides: TGTGCCAGCAGTTATCCCGGGACCTCTAACTATGGCTACACCTTC.